This is a list of T cell receptor beta chains from one sample in a study of PD-1 blockade in classical Hodgkin lymphoma. The data were produced by immunoSEQ multiplex PCR, yet TCRdb's version contains in-frame clones alone and is incomplete. Of 70,000 or so clones in the sample, over 85% were seen once. The sequencing sample was made of peripheral blood mononuclear cells (PBMCs). The receptors were gathered from a human donor with classical Hodgkin lymphoma. The CDR3 runs from the conserved cysteine through the conserved F or W. The D gene is left open where the match is weak. Clone size is stated in some rows and not others, as once, few, many or a class when expanded.

cdr3_aa: CASSIFFPRGNTEAFF; cdr3_nt: TGTGCCAGTAGTATATTCTTTCCTCGGGGGAACACTGAAGCTTTCTTT; j_call: TRBJ1-1; d_call: .; v_call: TRBV19; clone_size: .
cdr3_aa: CASSMAGAGNEQFF; cdr3_nt: TGTGCCAGTAGTATGGCGGGAGCTGGGAATGAGCAGTTCTTC; j_call: TRBJ2-1; d_call: TRBD2; v_call: TRBV19; clone_size: .
cdr3_aa: CASSLGNLAKNIQYF; cdr3_nt: TGTGCCAGCAGCTTAGGAAATCTAGCCAAAAACATTCAGTACTTC; j_call: TRBJ2-4; d_call: .; v_call: TRBV7-9; clone_size: .
cdr3_aa: CASSSGGLPTDTQYF; cdr3_nt: TGCGCCAGCAGCAGCGGCGGTCTTCCCACAGATACGCAGTATTTT; j_call: TRBJ2-3; d_call: .; v_call: TRBV4-1; clone_size: once
cdr3_aa: CASSRTGSAPKNIQYF; cdr3_nt: TGTGCCAGCAGCAGGACAGGGTCCGCGCCCAAAAACATTCAGTACTTC; j_call: TRBJ2-4; d_call: TRBD1; v_call: TRBV5-4; clone_size: .
cdr3_aa: CAISGGAGGYTF; cdr3_nt: TGTGCCATCAGTGGGGGGGCGGGCGGCTACACCTTC; j_call: TRBJ1-2; d_call: .; v_call: TRBV10-3; clone_size: .
cdr3_aa: CASSTRRRGWGTDTQYF; cdr3_nt: TGTGCCAGCAGCACCAGACGTCGGGGATGGGGCACAGATACGCAGTATTTT; j_call: TRBJ2-3; d_call: .; v_call: TRBV9; clone_size: .
cdr3_aa: CASKLGSRETQYF; cdr3_nt: TGTGCCAGCAAGCTCGGGAGCCGAGAGACCCAGTACTTC; j_call: TRBJ2-5; d_call: .; v_call: TRBV7-2; clone_size: .
cdr3_aa: CAWTGSPHNEQFF; cdr3_nt: TGTGCCTGGACAGGGTCTCCCCACAATGAGCAGTTCTTC; j_call: TRBJ2-1; d_call: .; v_call: TRBV30; clone_size: .
cdr3_aa: CASAEVQETQYF; cdr3_nt: TGTGCCAGCGCCGAGGTCCAAGAGACCCAGTACTTC; j_call: TRBJ2-5; d_call: .; v_call: TRBV6-5; clone_size: .
cdr3_aa: CASSQSGIPYNEQFF; cdr3_nt: TGCGCCAGCAGCCAAAGCGGGATCCCCTACAATGAGCAGTTCTTC; j_call: TRBJ2-1; d_call: TRBD2; v_call: TRBV5-1; clone_size: .
cdr3_aa: CASSLTGTGFYEQYF; cdr3_nt: TGTGCCAGCAGCTTAACCGGGACAGGCTTCTACGAGCAGTACTTC; j_call: TRBJ2-7; d_call: TRBD1; v_call: TRBV11-2; clone_size: .
cdr3_aa: CASSLPRTQTGELFF; cdr3_nt: TGTGCCAGTAGTTTGCCTCGGACCCAAACCGGGGAGCTGTTTTTT; j_call: TRBJ2-2; d_call: .; v_call: TRBV19; clone_size: .